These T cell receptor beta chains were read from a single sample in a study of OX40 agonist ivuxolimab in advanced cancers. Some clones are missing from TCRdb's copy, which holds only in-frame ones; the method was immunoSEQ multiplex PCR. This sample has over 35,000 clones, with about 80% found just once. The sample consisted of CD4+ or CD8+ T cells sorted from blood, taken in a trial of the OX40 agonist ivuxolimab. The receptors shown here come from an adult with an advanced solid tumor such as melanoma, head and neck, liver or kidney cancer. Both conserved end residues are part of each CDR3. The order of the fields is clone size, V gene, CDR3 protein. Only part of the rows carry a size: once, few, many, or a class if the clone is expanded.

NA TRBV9 CASSGSRGQGATGANVLTF
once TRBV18 CASSPATAYEQYF
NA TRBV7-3 CASSLNPGGNNEQFF
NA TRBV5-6 CASSLGEEQFF
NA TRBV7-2 CASSWGQGSGELFF
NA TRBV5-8 CASSFWGLFF
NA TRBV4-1 CASSQDRPMRDYGYTF
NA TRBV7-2 CASSLLGVHEQFF
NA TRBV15 CATSRVPVAEIPEAFF
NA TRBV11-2 CASSPRSAGAFYGYTF
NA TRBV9 CASSVGGGLGMNTEAFF
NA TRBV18 CASSPRLAERGTGELFF
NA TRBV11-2 CASSLESGVDTQYF
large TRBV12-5 CASARQGPNTEAFF
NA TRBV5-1 CASSFDGYEQYF
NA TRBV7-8 CASSLGPRAAGYTF
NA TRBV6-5 CASGGGSNTEAFF
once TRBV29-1 CSILRGETQYF
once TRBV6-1 CASNRQAGGYEQYF
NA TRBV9 CASSSVSGGDQPQHF
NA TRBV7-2 CASSLEEGDTQYF
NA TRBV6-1 CASIPHGVNYGYTF
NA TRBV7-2 CASSLGTSVGEQFF
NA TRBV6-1 CASSERGTSYEQYF
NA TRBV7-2 CASSLRRLATTGELFF
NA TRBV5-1 CASSTQANTEAFF
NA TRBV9 CASTIGLAKETQYF
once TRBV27 CASSFGVGTEAFF
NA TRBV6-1 CASTPGGREAFF
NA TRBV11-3 CASSQGLAGDEEGVTQYF
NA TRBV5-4 CASSRTSPYEQYF
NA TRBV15 CATSRDRVGYFSGRGGNEQFF
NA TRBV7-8 CASSLRQDTEAFF
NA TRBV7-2 CASSLLLAGGTDETQYF
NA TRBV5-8 CASSLGETSGNTIYF
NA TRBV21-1 CASSKKGAPGLSYEQYF
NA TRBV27 CASSSRVTGATYNSPLHF
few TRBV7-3 CASSPGPGKNTGELFF
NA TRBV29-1 CSAGDRGPYEQYF
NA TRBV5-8 CASSHDRNQPQHF
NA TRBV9 CASSVVQGGAGELFF
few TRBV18 CASSPKDGQFTLHF
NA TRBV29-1 CSVDRPGDYEQYF
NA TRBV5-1 CASSRYQTDNEQFF
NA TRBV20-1 CSASGSYEQYF
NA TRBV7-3 CASSSDRDTEAFF
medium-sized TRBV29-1 CSVGHREEKLFF
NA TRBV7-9 CASSLSSSTDTQYF
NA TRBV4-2 CASSQDRRATNEKLFF
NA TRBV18 CASSTNGQASGEQYF
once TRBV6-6 CASSYRDQPQHF
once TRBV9 CASSASGQGAIYEQYF
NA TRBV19 CASRAQGVKSEQFF
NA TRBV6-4 CASSEEMGGAGANVLTF
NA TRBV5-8 CASSLAANTGELFF
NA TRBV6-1 CATTRPGEAFF
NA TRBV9 CASSVEVGRAFF